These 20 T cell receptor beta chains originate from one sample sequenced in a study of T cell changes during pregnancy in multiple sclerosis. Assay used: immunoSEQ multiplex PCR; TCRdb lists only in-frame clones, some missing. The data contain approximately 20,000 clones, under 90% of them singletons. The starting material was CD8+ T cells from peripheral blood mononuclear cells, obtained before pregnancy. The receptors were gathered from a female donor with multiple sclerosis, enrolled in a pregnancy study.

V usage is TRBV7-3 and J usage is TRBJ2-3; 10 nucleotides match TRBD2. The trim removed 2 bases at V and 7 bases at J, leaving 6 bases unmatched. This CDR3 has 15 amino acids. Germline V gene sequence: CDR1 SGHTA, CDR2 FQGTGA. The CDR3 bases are TGTGCCAGCAGCTTATGGGGGGGACTAGCGAATACGCAGTATTTT. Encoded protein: CASSLWGGLANTQYF. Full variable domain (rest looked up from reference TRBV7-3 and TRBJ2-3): GAGVSQTPSNKVTEKGKYVELRCDPISGHTALYWYRQSLGQGPEFLIYFQGTGAADDSGLPNDRFFAVRPEGSVSTLKIQRTERGDSAVYLCASSLWGGLANTQYFGPGTRLTVL.

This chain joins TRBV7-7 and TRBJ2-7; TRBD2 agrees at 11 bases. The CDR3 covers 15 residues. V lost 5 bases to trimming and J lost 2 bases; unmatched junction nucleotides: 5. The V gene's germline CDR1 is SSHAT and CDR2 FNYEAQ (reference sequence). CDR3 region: CASSPTSGDTYEQYF. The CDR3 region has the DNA TGTGCCAGCAGCCCGACTAGCGGGGACACCTACGAGCAGTACTTC.

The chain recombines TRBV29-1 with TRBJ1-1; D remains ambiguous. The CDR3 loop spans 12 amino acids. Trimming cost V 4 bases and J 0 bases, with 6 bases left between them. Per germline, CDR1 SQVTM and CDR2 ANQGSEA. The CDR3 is CSVVPLNTEAFF. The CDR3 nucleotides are TGCAGCGTTGTCCCTCTGAACACTGAAGCTTTCTTT.

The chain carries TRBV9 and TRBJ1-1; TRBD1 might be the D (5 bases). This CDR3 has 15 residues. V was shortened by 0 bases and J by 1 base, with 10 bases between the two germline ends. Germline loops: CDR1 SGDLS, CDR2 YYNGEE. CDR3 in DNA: TGTGCCAGCAGCGTAGGTGGGGCGCCGAACACTGAAGCTTTCTTT. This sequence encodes CASSVGGAPNTEAFF.

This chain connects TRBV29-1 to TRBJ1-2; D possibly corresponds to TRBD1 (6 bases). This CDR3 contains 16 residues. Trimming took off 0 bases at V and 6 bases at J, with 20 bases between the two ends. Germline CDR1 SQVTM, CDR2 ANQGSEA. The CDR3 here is CSVEDTGKDSTNGYTF. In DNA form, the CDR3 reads TGCAGCGTTGAAGATACTGGTAAGGACAGCACCAATGGCTACACCTTC.

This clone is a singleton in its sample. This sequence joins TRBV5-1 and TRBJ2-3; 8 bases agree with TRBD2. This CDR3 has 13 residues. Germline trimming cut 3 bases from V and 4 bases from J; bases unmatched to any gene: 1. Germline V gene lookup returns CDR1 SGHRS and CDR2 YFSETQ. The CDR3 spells CASSSAGADTQYF. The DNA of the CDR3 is TGCGCCAGCAGCTCAGCGGGAGCAGATACGCAGTATTTT.

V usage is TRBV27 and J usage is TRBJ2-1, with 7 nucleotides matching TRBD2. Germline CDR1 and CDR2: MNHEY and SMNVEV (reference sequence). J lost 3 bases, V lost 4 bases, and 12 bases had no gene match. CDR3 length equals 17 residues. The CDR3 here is CASSSRTSLALYNEQFF. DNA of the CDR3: TGTGCCAGCAGTTCTCGGACTAGTTTAGCCCTCTACAATGAGCAGTTCTTC.

The CDR3 bases are TGCGCCAGCAGCCAAGTGTGGGAGGGCCCCTACAATGAGCAGTTCTTC. Protein product: CASSQVWEGPYNEQFF. The V and J genes are TRBV4-3 and TRBJ2-1; 7 nucleotides align to TRBD2. J was trimmed by 2 bases and V by 1 base; bases with no gene match: 5. The CDR3 is made up of 16 amino acids. Germline V gene data show CDR1 as LGHNA and CDR2 as YSLEER.

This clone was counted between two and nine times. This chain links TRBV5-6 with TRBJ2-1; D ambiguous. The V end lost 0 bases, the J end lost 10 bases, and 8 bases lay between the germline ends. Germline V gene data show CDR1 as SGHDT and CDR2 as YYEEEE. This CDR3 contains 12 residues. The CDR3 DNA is TGTGCCAGCAGCTTGGAGCAACTAGAGCAGTTCTTC. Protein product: CASSLEQLEQFF.

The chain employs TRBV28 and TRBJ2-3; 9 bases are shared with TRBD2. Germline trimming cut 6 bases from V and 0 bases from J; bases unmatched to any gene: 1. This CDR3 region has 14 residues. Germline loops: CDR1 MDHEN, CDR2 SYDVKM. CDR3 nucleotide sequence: TGTGCCAGCAGCGGGACTAGCAGCACAGATACGCAGTATTTT. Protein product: CASSGTSSTDTQYF.

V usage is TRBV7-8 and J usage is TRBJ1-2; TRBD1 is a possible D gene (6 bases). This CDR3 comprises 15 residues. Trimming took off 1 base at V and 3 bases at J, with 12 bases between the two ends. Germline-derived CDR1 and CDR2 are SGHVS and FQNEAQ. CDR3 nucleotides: TGTGCCAGCAGCTTAGACGGGGGGCTGTACTATGGCTACACCTTC. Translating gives CASSLDGGLYYGYTF.

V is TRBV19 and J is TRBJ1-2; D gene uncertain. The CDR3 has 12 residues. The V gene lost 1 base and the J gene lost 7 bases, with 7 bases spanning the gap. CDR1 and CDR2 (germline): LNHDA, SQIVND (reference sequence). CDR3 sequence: CASSIGGPGYTF. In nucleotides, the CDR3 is TGTGCCAGTAGTATAGGAGGGCCTGGCTACACCTTC.

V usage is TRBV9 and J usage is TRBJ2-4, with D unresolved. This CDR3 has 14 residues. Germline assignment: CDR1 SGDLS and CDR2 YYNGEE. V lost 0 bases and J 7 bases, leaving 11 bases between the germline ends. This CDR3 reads CASSVASRGNIQYF. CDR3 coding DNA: TGTGCCAGCAGCGTAGCTAGTAGAGGTAACATTCAGTACTTC.

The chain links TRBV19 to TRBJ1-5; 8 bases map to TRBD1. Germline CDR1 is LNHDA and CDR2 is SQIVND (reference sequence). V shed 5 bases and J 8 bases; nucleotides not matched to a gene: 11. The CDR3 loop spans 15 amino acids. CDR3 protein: CASSPHGQGSEPQHF. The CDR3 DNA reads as TGTGCCAGTAGTCCCCACGGACAGGGAAGTGAGCCCCAGCATTTT.

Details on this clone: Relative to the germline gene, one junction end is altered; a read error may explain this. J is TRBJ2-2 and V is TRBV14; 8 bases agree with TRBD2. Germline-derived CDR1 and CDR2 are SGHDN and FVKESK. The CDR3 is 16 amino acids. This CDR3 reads CASSSRERENPGELFF. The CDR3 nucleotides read TGTGCCAGCTCGAGTCGGGAGCGGGAGAACCCCGGGGAGCTGTTTTTT. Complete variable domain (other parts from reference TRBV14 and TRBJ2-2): EAGVTQFPSHSVIEKGQTVTLRCDPISGHDNLYWYRRVMGKEIKFLLHFVKESKQDESGMPNNRFLAERTGGTYSTLKVQPAELEDSGVYFCASSSRERENPGELFFGEGSRLTVL.

The CDR3 DNA reads TGTGCCAGTAGTTATCCAGGTTTATACAATGAGCAGTTCTTC. Residues: CASSYPGLYNEQFF. This sequence joins TRBV19 and TRBJ2-1, with unresolved D. Per germline, CDR1 LNHDA and CDR2 SQIVND (reference sequence). The CDR3 runs to 14 residues. Between the trimmed V and J ends, which lost 5 bases and 4 bases, there was a span of 12 bases.

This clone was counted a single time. Here the CDR3 DNA reads TGTGCCAGCAGCCTAATCACAGGTTCTGGAAACACCATATATTTT. Its translation is CASSLITGSGNTIYF. V gene TRBV5-4 combines with J gene TRBJ1-3; a possible D gene is TRBD1 (5 bases). Germline V lookup: CDR1 SGHNT, CDR2 YYREEE (reference sequence). V shed 4 bases and J shed 1 base, with 12 bases lying between them. The CDR3 runs to 15 residues.

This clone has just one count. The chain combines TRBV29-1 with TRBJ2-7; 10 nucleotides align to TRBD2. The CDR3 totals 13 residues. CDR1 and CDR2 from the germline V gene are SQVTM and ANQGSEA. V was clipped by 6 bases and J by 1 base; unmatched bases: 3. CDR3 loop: CSVVSGGSYEQYF. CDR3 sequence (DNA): TGCAGCGTCGTTAGCGGGGGGTCCTACGAGCAGTACTTC.

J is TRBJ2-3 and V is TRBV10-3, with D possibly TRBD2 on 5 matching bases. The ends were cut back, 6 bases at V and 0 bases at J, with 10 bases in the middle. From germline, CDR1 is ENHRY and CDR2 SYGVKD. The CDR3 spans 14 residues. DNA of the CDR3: TGTGCCATCAGGGCGGAGGCTAGCACAGATACGCAGTATTTT. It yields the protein CAIRAEASTDTQYF.

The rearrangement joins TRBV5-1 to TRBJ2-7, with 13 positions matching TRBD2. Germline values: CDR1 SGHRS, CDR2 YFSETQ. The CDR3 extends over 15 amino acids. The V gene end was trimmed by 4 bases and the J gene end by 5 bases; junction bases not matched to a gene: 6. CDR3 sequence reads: CASSAGTSGNDEQYF. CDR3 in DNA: TGCGCCAGCAGCGCCGGGACTAGCGGGAACGACGAGCAGTACTTC.